Below are 9 T cell receptor beta chains sequenced from a single sample in a study of CXCR3-negative and CXCR3-positive naive CD8 T cells. Antigens of these TCRs are unknown. Regarding the study as a whole: Comparison of naive cells showed more hydrophobic TRB CDR3s in CXCR3-positive than in CXCR3-negative naive cells.

The study made its TRB cDNA libraries by 5' RACE, adding UMI labels. From its re-call of the 5' RACE reads, TCRdb lists each CDR3 protein once, without DNA. This repertoire includes 150,000 or so distinct CDR3 sequences. The specimen was naive CXCR3+ CD8+ T cells from blood. Subset of the sample: CD45RO-CCR7+CD27+CD95- naive CD8+ T cells expressing CXCR3 (TNR3+). These receptors were taken from a human donor in good health. Some clones in this sample may be carry-over from other donors' samples.

V and J are TRBV27 and TRBJ2-5; the D call from TCRdb, TRBD1, cannot be confirmed without DNA. The CDR3 consists of 15 residues. The germline CDR1 and CDR2 sequences are MNHEY and SMNVEV (reference sequence). CDR3 region: CASSSYDRGEETQYF.

The chain is built from TRBV21-1 and TRBJ2-7. TRBV21-1 is classified as a pseudogene. The CDR3 has 14 amino acids. This CDR3 is CASSKGGIPLEQYF.

The chain joins TRBV13 to TRBJ1-2; TCRdb's assignment of TRBD1 cannot be checked, as there is no DNA. The germline CDR1 and CDR2 sequences are PRHDT and FYEKMQ (reference sequence). The length of the CDR3 is 14 residues. CDR3 loop: CASSSGVSDYGYTF.

The CDR3 region is CASSYSGQSYEQYF. V is TRBV6-5 and J is TRBJ2-7; lacking DNA, the TRBD1 call made by TCRdb goes unchecked. Germline V gene lookup returns CDR1 MNHEY and CDR2 SVGAGI. The CDR3 covers 14 residues.

The rearrangement links TRBV5-6 to TRBJ2-7; the TRBD1 assignment by TCRdb is unverifiable without DNA. Germline assignment: CDR1 SGHDT and CDR2 YYEEEE. The CDR3 is 14 residues long. The CDR3 spells CASSLRGRFYEQYF.

The V and J genes are TRBV10-2 and TRBJ2-7. Germline V gene sequence: CDR1 WSHSY, CDR2 SAAADI. The CDR3 length is 12 residues. This CDR3 is CASSGGFHEQYF.

This chain links TRBV7-9 with TRBJ2-1; TCRdb selects TRBD2, and the lack of DNA leaves this call unchecked. Per germline, CDR1 SEHNR and CDR2 FQNEAQ (reference sequence). The CDR3 is 17 residues long. CDR3 amino acids: CASSLGTSGKRPNEQFF.

The V call is TRBV29-1, the J call TRBJ2-7. This CDR3 contains 13 residues. Germline CDR1 reads SQVTM; CDR2 reads ANQGSEA. This chain's CDR3 is CSVEGGVVDEQYF.

The rearrangement links TRBV19 to TRBJ1-2; with no DNA, the TCRdb D assignment of TRBD1 cannot be verified. The germline CDR1 and CDR2 sequences are LNHDA and SQIVND (reference sequence). The CDR3 loop spans 14 amino acids. CDR3 sequence: CASSIDLGGRGYTF.